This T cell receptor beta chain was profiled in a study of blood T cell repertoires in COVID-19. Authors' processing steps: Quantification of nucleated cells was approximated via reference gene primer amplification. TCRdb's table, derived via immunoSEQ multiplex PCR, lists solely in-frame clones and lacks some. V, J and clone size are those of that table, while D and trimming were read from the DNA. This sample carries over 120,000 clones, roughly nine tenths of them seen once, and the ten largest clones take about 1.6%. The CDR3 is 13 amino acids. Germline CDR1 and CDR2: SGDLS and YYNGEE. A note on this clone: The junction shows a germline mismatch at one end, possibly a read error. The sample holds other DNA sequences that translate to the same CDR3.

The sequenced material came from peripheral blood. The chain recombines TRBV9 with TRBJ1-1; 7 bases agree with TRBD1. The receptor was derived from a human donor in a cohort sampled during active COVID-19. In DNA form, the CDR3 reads TGTGCTAGCAGCAAAAGGACAGGTTTGGCGGCTTTCTTT. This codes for CASSKRTGLAAFF. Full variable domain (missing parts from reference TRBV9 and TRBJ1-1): DSGVTQTPKHLITATGQRVTLRCSPRSGDLSVYWYQQSLDQGLQFLIQYYNGEERAKGNILERFSAQQFPDLHSELNLSSLELGDSALYFCASSKRTGLAAFFGQGTRLTVV.